This TCR beta chain is drawn from a study of blood T cell repertoires in COVID-19. Original processing methods: It was from reference gene primer amplification that nucleated cell counts were estimated. Sequenced by immunoSEQ multiplex PCR; TCRdb stores in-frame clones only, minus some. V and J calls and clone size are copied from that table; D and trimming were computed from the DNA. The sample holds more than 85,000 clones, over 75% seen once. Between the trimmed V and J ends, which lost 2 bases and 4 bases, there was a span of 8 bases. The germline CDR1 and CDR2 sequences are MNHEY and SVGAGI. The CDR3 has 13 residues.

The TCR was taken from a woman older than 75 with acute or convalescent COVID-19. The sample consisted of peripheral blood. The rearrangement links TRBV6-5 to TRBJ2-5; D possibly corresponds to TRBD2 (5 bases). The CDR3 nucleotides read TGTGCCAGCAGTTACACTAGGAGAGAGACCCAGTACTTC. It codes for CASSYTRRETQYF.